Presented here are 27 T cell receptor beta chains from one specimen sequenced in a study of T cell repertoires in cytomegalovirus infection. TCRdb re-called the reads with MiXCR, one entry per CDR3 protein. The top ten clones hold more than 20% of a sample with 500,000 to 600,000 distinct CDR3 sequences, 15% to 20% of them seen once. The sequencing input was CD8+ T cells from PBMCs. These receptor sequences come from a human donor in good health (CMV status not recorded). Some clones in this sample may be carry-over from other donors' samples.

This clonotype was seen a handful of times. The chain has TRBV6-1 and TRBJ2-3, with a possible D match to TRBD1 (6 bases). Deletions cut 6 bases from V and 0 bases from J, with 16 bases between. There are 16 residues in the CDR3. Per germline, CDR1 MNHNS and CDR2 SASEGT. The CDR3, as DNA: TGTGCCAGCAGCTCCCTGGGGGCCTCTAGCACAGATACGCAGTATTTT. It encodes CASSSLGASSTDTQYF.

This rearrangement joins TRBV19 to TRBJ1-1, with unresolved D. Germline-derived CDR1 and CDR2 are LNHDA and SQIVND (reference sequence). V gave up 2 bases and J gave up 7 bases, with 11 bases separating them. CDR3 length: 13 amino acids. CDR3 in DNA: TGTGCCAGTAGTATATACGAACGGAATGAAGCTTTCTTT. Residues: CASSIYERNEAFF.

The V gene is TRBV10-3, the J gene TRBJ2-2; TRBD1 is a possible D gene (7 bases). Trimming removed 7 bases from V and 0 bases from J, with 12 bases in between. Germline lookup yields CDR1 ENHRY and CDR2 SYGVKD. This CDR3 comprises 15 residues. CDR3 bases: TGTGCCATCATGGAGGGACAGACGAACACCGGGGAGCTGTTTTTT. Its protein product is CAIMEGQTNTGELFF.

J is TRBJ1-2 and V is TRBV5-1; a possible D gene is TRBD1 (6 bases). V lost 1 base and J lost 6, with 13 bases in between. Germline loops: CDR1 SGHRS, CDR2 YFSETQ. The CDR3 length is 14 residues. The chain's CDR3 is CASSLQGTGDGYTF. The DNA for the CDR3 is TGCGCCAGCAGCTTGCAGGGGACCGGTGATGGCTACACCTTC.

This clonotype was seen many times. This sequence joins TRBV11-2 and TRBJ2-1, with 8 bases fitting TRBD2. The CDR3 runs to 14 residues. Germline V gives CDR1 SGHAT, CDR2 FQNNGV. J gave up 7 bases and V 1 base, and 3 bases lay outside the gene matches. CDR3 nucleotides: TGTGCCAGCAGCTTAGCCGGGAGGGCAAATGAGCAGTTCTTC. It is translated as CASSLAGRANEQFF. Full variable domain (missing parts from reference TRBV11-2 and TRBJ2-1): EAGVAQSPRYKIIEKRQSVAFWCNPISGHATLYWYQQILGQGPKLLIQFQNNGVVDDSQLPKDRFSAERLKGVDSTLKIQPAKLEDSAVYLCASSLAGRANEQFFGPGTRLTVL.

This clonotype was seen repeatedly, ten times or more. The V gene is TRBV12-3 or TRBV12-4, the J gene TRBJ2-5; maybe TRBD2 (6 bases). V lost 3 bases to trimming and J lost 10 bases, with 12 bases between them. The CDR3 is 12 residues long. DNA for the CDR3: TGTGCCAGCAGTTTGAGACTAGGGGACCAGTACTTC. Its protein product is CASSLRLGDQYF.

This clonotype has at least ten counts. V usage is TRBV7-9 and J usage is TRBJ2-3; the D gene could be TRBD1 or TRBD2 (5 bases each). V shed 3 bases and J shed 6 bases, with 19 bases lying between them. The CDR3 totals 16 residues. Germline CDR1 and CDR2: SEHNR and FQNEAQ (reference sequence). CDR3 residues: CASSFSGTNTGDTQYF. CDR3 in DNA: TGTGCCAGCAGCTTCTCCGGGACCAACACCGGCGATACGCAGTATTTT.

The rearrangement links TRBV6-6 to TRBJ1-1; TRBD1 aligns across 10 bases. This CDR3 has 14 amino acids. Per the germline V gene, CDR1 is MNHNY and CDR2 is SVGAGI (reference sequence). J was trimmed by 0 bases and V by 9 bases; bases with no gene match: 4. CDR3 coding DNA: TGTGCCAGTTCCGACAGGGGGCTGAACACTGAAGCTTTCTTT. Its protein product is CASSDRGLNTEAFF.

There are a few counts of this clonotype. The rearrangement links TRBV7-9 to TRBJ1-2, with D unclear. The CDR3 extends over 12 amino acids. V dropped 7 bases and J dropped 0 bases, with 6 bases sitting between them. CDR1 and CDR2 (germline): SEHNR, FQNEAQ (reference sequence). This CDR3 reads CASTPANYGYTF. The CDR3 DNA reads TGTGCCAGCACCCCCGCTAACTATGGCTACACCTTC.

The gene calls are TRBV10-3 and TRBJ2-7, with D unclear. Trimming pared 7 bases from V and 6 bases from J, leaving 13 bases between. The CDR3 is made up of 12 amino acids. The germline CDR1 and CDR2 sequences are ENHRY and SYGVKD. The CDR3 loop is CAIKVAPTEQYF. DNA for the CDR3: TGTGCCATCAAAGTGGCTCCCACCGAGCAGTACTTC.

The chain has TRBV7-9 and TRBJ1-3; D possibly corresponds to TRBD1 (6 bases). The V end was cut by 1 base, the J end by 0 bases, with 7 bases between. This CDR3 contains 15 residues. Germline V gives CDR1 SEHNR, CDR2 FQNEAQ (reference sequence). The CDR3 nucleotides read TGTGCCAGCAGCTTAGAAGGGGGCTCTGGAAACACCATATATTTT. Its protein product is CASSLEGGSGNTIYF.

The table lists this clonotype with many counts. The chain carries TRBV11-2 and TRBJ1-5, with a possible D match to TRBD1 (5 bases). V lost 1 base to trimming and J lost 7 bases, with 11 bases between them. Looked up from germline, CDR1 is SGHAT and CDR2 is FQNNGV. The CDR3 loop spans 14 amino acids. CDR3 in DNA: TGTGCCAGCAGCTTAGCAGGGTACGGCCAGCCCCAGCATTTT. Translated: CASSLAGYGQPQHF.

This clonotype was seen many times. The chain recombines TRBV7-9 with TRBJ1-1; TRBD1 matches at 10 bases. The CDR3 is 17 amino acids. Looked up from germline, CDR1 is SEHNR and CDR2 is FQNEAQ (reference sequence). J was trimmed by 0 bases and V by 6 bases; bases with no gene match: 10. For the CDR3, the DNA is TGTGCCAGCAGTCGGCCGGGACAGGGGTCCATGAACACTGAAGCTTTCTTT. Protein: CASSRPGQGSMNTEAFF.

This clonotype was picked up many times. The V and J genes are TRBV6-1 and TRBJ1-1; D is uncertain. The CDR3 covers 14 residues. Germline CDR1 and CDR2: MNHNS and SASEGT. The ends were cut back, 5 bases at V and 0 bases at J, with 10 bases in the middle. Here the CDR3 DNA reads TGTGCCAGCAGTCAGGCGGGGATGAACACTGAAGCTTTCTTT. Amino acids: CASSQAGMNTEAFF.

V gene TRBV29-1 combines with J gene TRBJ2-1; D is perhaps TRBD1 or TRBD2 (6 bases each). V lost 7 bases to trimming and J lost 6 bases, with 19 bases between them. The germline V gene has CDR1 SQVTM and CDR2 ANQGSEA. The CDR3 length is 14 residues. The chain's CDR3 is CSARGPVVRNEQFF. CDR3 coding DNA: TGCAGCGCTCGGGGGCCAGTAGTGCGCAATGAGCAGTTCTTC.

As for this clonotype: Given the absence of the conserved phenylalanine or tryptophan at the CDR3 end, a read error is likely. The CDR3 here is CASSLSSGGPYNEQFL. For the CDR3, the DNA is TGTGCCAGCAGTTTATCTAGCGGGGGCCCCTACAATGAGCAGTTCTTA. This chain uses TRBV27 with TRBJ2-1; 9 bases line up with TRBD2. J gave up 2 bases and V 0 bases, and 2 bases lay outside the gene matches. The germline V gene encodes CDR1 MNHEY and CDR2 SMNVEV (reference sequence). The CDR3 runs to 16 residues.

This clonotype was seen ten or more times. This chain connects TRBV7-8 to TRBJ2-2, with 8 bases fitting TRBD1. V shed 5 bases and J 5 bases; nucleotides not matched to a gene: 10. Germline values: CDR1 SGHVS, CDR2 FQNEAQ. The CDR3 sequence is 16 residues long. The DNA of the CDR3 is TGTGCCAGCAGCCCCCCAGGGGGCGTAGTGACCGGGGAGCTGTTTTTT. It translates to CASSPPGGVVTGELFF.

This clonotype was observed many times. The chain couples TRBV2 to TRBJ2-3, with D unclear. Germline V gives CDR1 SNHLY, CDR2 FYNNEI. The CDR3 totals 13 residues. Trimming stripped 5 bases from V and 2 bases from J, with 8 bases between. CDR3 in amino acids: CASSPDPTDTQYF. Written as DNA, the CDR3 is TGTGCCAGCAGTCCAGACCCCACAGATACGCAGTATTTT.

A few counts support this clonotype. This chain links TRBV3-1 with TRBJ2-2; D may be TRBD1 or TRBD2 (5 bases each). The germline gives CDR1 LGHDT, CDR2 YNNKEL (reference sequence). This CDR3 region has 14 residues. Trimming took off 4 bases at V and 7 bases at J, with 13 bases between the two ends. The CDR3 spells CASSLGVYNGELFF. CDR3 bases: TGTGCCAGCAGCCTGGGGGTATATAACGGGGAGCTGTTTTTT.

This clonotype was found many times. The rearrangement uses TRBV7-9 and TRBJ1-4; a possible D gene is TRBD1 (6 bases). CDR3 size: 14 residues. Germline V gene data show CDR1 as SEHNR and CDR2 as FQNEAQ (reference sequence). Trimming shortened V by 0 bases and J by 6 bases, and 8 bases separated the two germline ends. CDR3 bases: TGTGCCAGCAGCTTAGCACAGGGAGATGAAAAACTGTTTTTT. Its protein is CASSLAQGDEKLFF.

The J gene is TRBJ1-6, the V gene TRBV6-1; D is possibly TRBD1 (5 bases). The CDR3 spans 15 residues. V lost 1 base and J 7 bases, leaving 11 bases between the germline ends. The germline gives CDR1 MNHNS, CDR2 SASEGT. The CDR3 bases are TGTGCCAGCAGTGAAGAAGGCAGGGTCAATTCACCCCTCCACTTT. As protein: CASSEEGRVNSPLHF.

This clonotype was seen many times. DNA of the CDR3: TGTGCCAGCAGTTTAGCGGTCGCGGCGGGGGGGGAGACCCAGTACTTC. Amino acids: CASSLAVAAGGETQYF. The chain combines TRBV12-3 or TRBV12-4 with TRBJ2-5; 9 positions agree with TRBD2. The trim removed 0 bases at V and 5 bases at J, leaving 7 bases unmatched. The CDR3 contains 16 residues.

V gene TRBV6-6 combines with J gene TRBJ1-4; D is unresolved. Trimming took 4 bases from V and 0 from J, leaving 21 bases between them. The germline gives CDR1 MNHNY, CDR2 SVGAGI (reference sequence). There are 19 residues in the CDR3. DNA of the CDR3: TGTGCCAGCAGTTTCCAACCGACGGGAACCCCCTCAACTAATGAAAAACTGTTTTTT. Its protein is CASSFQPTGTPSTNEKLFF.

This clonotype was observed a few times. This chain links TRBV15 with TRBJ2-7; 10 nucleotides match TRBD1. Unmatched junction bases numbered 11, after V lost 6 bases and J lost 6 bases. CDR1 LNHNV and CDR2 YYDKDF come from the germline V gene (reference sequence). CDR3 length equals 15 residues. The CDR3 spells CATSWLGTGVSEQYF. The CDR3 bases are TGTGCCACCAGTTGGCTAGGGACAGGGGTTTCCGAGCAGTACTTC.

Turning to this clonotype: Given the absence of the conserved phenylalanine or tryptophan at the CDR3 end, a read error is likely. CDR3 nucleotide sequence: TGCGCCAGCAGCCAAGTAGGACGGAGCTCCTACGAGCAGTACTTA. Translating it yields CASSQVGRSSYEQYL. J is TRBJ2-7 and V is TRBV4-1; D remains ambiguous. The CDR3 runs 15 residues. Germline V gene data show CDR1 as MGHRA and CDR2 as YSYEKL. The V end was cut by 1 base, the J end by 0 bases, with 10 bases between.

There are a few counts of this clonotype. This CDR3 is CASSSGQMNTGELFF. Here the CDR3 DNA reads TGCGCCAGCAGCTCTGGACAGATGAACACCGGGGAGCTGTTTTTT. The chain combines TRBV4-1 with TRBJ2-2, with D maybe TRBD1 (6 bases). The ends were cut back, 5 bases at V and 1 base at J, with 11 bases in the middle. The CDR3 totals 15 residues. Germline V CDR1 and CDR2: MGHRA, YSYEKL.

This clonotype was counted many times. The chain joins TRBV28 to TRBJ2-1; TRBD2 matches at 12 bases. The CDR3 consists of 18 residues. From germline, CDR1 is MDHEN and CDR2 SYDVKM. The trim removed 5 bases at V and 1 base at J, leaving 9 bases unmatched. The CDR3 coding sequence is TGTGCCAGCAGTCAGACTAGCGGGAGATCCGGGTCCTACAATGAGCAGTTCTTC. This encodes CASSQTSGRSGSYNEQFF.